What follows describes a single T cell receptor (beta chain). Antigen specificity is unknown. This sample is drawn from a study of shared clonotypes between healthy human individuals. On the study more broadly: Per-donor plates numbered three CD4 naive, three CD4 memory, two CD8 naive and one CD8 memory.

CDR3 length equals 14 residues. Germline V lookup: CDR1 SGHRS, CDR2 YFSETQ. The V end was cut by 4 bases, the J end by 2 bases, with 12 bases between. General observations from the study: In a few donors, around 5% of naive CD4 clonotypes appeared in common. Generally, naive subsets came out with larger estimated richness than memory subsets. Sampling used blood alone; tissue repertoires probably differ.

Profiled with immunoSEQ multiplex PCR; TCRdb holds only in-frame clones, not every one. The table shows approximately 530,000 clones, with approximately 95% occurring only once. The sample consisted of naive CD4+ T cells sorted from blood. Documented subset: CD45RA+ positively selected. This chain connects TRBV5-1 to TRBJ1-2, with D maybe TRBD1 (6 bases). The receptor's source is a woman under 40 in good health. The CDR3 DNA is TGCGCCAGCAGCCCGGTGGGGGCGAACTATGGCTACACCTTC. Protein: CASSPVGANYGYTF.